These 29 T cell receptor beta chains originate from one sample sequenced in a study of cytomegalovirus exposure and HLA in healthy donors. In the PCR, 60 Vbeta and 13 Jbeta primers were used. Assay used: immunoSEQ multiplex PCR; TCRdb lists only in-frame clones, some missing. The sample shows approximately 170,000 clones, around 80% of them seen only once. Specimen: PBMCs. The receptors come from a boy between 2 and 10 years old in good health and CMV-seronegative.

The gene calls are TRBV18 and TRBJ2-5; tentatively, D is TRBD2 (6 bases). The CDR3 runs to 14 residues. Trimming pared 1 base from V and 6 bases from J, leaving 12 bases between. Germline V gene lookup returns CDR1 KGHSH and CDR2 LQKENI. CDR3 nucleotides: TGTGCCAGCTCACCACTAGCGGAGGCACAGACCCAGTACTTC. Translated, it gives CASSPLAEAQTQYF.

As concerns this clone: Other DNA sequences in this specimen translate into the identical CDR3. The chain employs TRBV19 and TRBJ2-1; weak D call: TRBD1 (7 bases). V was trimmed by 3 bases and J by 2 bases, leaving 11 bases between them. The V gene's germline CDR1 is LNHDA and CDR2 SQIVND (reference sequence). This CDR3 has 15 residues. The DNA for the CDR3 is TGTGCCAGTAGTATCGGAGGGGGCCCCTACAATGAGCAGTTCTTC. This gives the protein CASSIGGGPYNEQFF.

The chain couples TRBV19 to TRBJ1-2; 9 positions agree with TRBD1. CDR3 length: 16 amino acids. Per the germline V gene, CDR1 is LNHDA and CDR2 is SQIVND (reference sequence). V gave up 3 bases and J gave up 0 bases; unmatched junction bases: 5. The CDR3 DNA is TGTGCCAGTAGTATTGGACAGGGGAGCGCTAACTATGGCTACACCTTC. Its translation is CASSIGQGSANYGYTF.

The chain links TRBV7-9 to TRBJ2-3; 11 bases map to TRBD2. CDR3 length equals 16 residues. V shed 5 bases, J shed 3 bases, and the junction held 7 bases outside the gene matches. Germline V CDR1 and CDR2: SEHNR, FQNEAQ (reference sequence). CDR3 amino acids: CASSDTSGGRTDTQYF. DNA for the CDR3: TGTGCCAGCAGCGATACTAGCGGGGGAAGAACAGATACGCAGTATTTT. The variable domain in full, with the rest retrieved from reference TRBV7-9 and TRBJ2-3, is DTGVSQNPRHKITKRGQNVTFRCDPISEHNRLYWYRQTLGQGPEFLTYFQNEAQLEKSRLLSDRFSAERPKGSFSTLEIQRTEQGDSAMYLCASSDTSGGRTDTQYFGPGTRLTVL.

The rearrangement links TRBV7-2 to TRBJ2-5; 10 nucleotides agree with TRBD2. Germline CDR1 and CDR2: SGHTA and FQGNSA. The V and J ends lost 3 bases and 3 bases, in that order; junction bases with no gene match: 4. The CDR3 consists of 15 residues. CDR3 coding DNA: TGTGCCAGCAGCTTCGGGAGCGGGAGGGAAGAGACCCAGTACTTC. Translation gives CASSFGSGREETQYF.

The chain combines TRBV5-4 with TRBJ1-2; TRBD1 matches at 9 bases. This CDR3 has 15 residues. The germline V gene encodes CDR1 SGHNT and CDR2 YYREEE (reference sequence). V shed 0 bases and J 6 bases; nucleotides not matched to a gene: 6. The CDR3 region has the DNA TGTGCCAGCAGCTTGGGGGACAGGGAAACGGATGGCTACACCTTC. Translating gives CASSLGDRETDGYTF. Complete variable domain (other parts from reference TRBV5-4 and TRBJ1-2): ETGVTQSPTHLIKTRGQQVTLRCSSQSGHNTVSWYQQALGQGPQFIFQYYREEENGRGNFPPRFSGLQFPNYSSELNVNALELDDSALYLCASSLGDRETDGYTFGSGTRLTVV.

The genes are TRBV29-1 and TRBJ2-5; 9 nucleotides agree with TRBD2. Germline assignment: CDR1 SQVTM and CDR2 ANQGSEA. The V and J ends lost 6 bases and 4 bases, in that order; junction bases with no gene match: 12. The CDR3 covers 15 residues. The CDR3 sequence is CSVSQRVAGVETQYF. The CDR3 DNA is TGCAGCGTGAGCCAAAGGGTAGCGGGAGTAGAGACCCAGTACTTC.

The chain employs TRBV28 and TRBJ1-5, with 8 bases that match TRBD1. CDR3 length: 14 amino acids. Germline trimming cut 5 bases from V and 4 bases from J; bases unmatched to any gene: 4. Germline V gene lookup returns CDR1 MDHEN and CDR2 SYDVKM. Here the CDR3 reads CASSPGGANQPQHF. CDR3 coding DNA: TGTGCCAGCAGTCCAGGGGGCGCGAATCAGCCCCAGCATTTT. The whole variable domain, filled in from reference TRBV28 and TRBJ1-5, reads DVKVTQSSRYLVKRTGEKVFLECVQDMDHENMFWYRQDPGLGLRLIYFSYDVKMKEKGDIPEGYSVSREKKERFSLILESASTNQTSMYLCASSPGGANQPQHFGDGTRLSIL.

The chain couples TRBV18 to TRBJ1-5, with 7 bases lining up with TRBD1. Trimming cost V 3 bases and J 4 bases; bases outside gene matches: 9. Germline lookup yields CDR1 KGHSH and CDR2 LQKENI. The CDR3 contains 16 residues. CDR3 loop: CASSPQGQRGNQPQHF. As DNA, the CDR3 is TGTGCCAGCTCACCCCAGGGACAGCGGGGGAATCAGCCCCAGCATTTT.

V gene TRBV5-6 combines with J gene TRBJ2-3; TRBD2 aligns across 7 bases. The CDR3 totals 16 residues. Germline CDR1 is SGHDT and CDR2 is YYEEEE. V was clipped by 4 bases and J by 0 bases; unmatched bases: 8. This CDR3 reads CASSSGDGTSTDTQYF. CDR3 coding DNA: TGTGCCAGCAGCAGCGGGGACGGCACTAGCACAGATACGCAGTATTTT.

V usage is TRBV19 and J usage is TRBJ2-3; maybe TRBD2 (5 bases). The CDR3 has 16 residues. CDR1 LNHDA and CDR2 SQIVND come from the germline V gene (reference sequence). Trimming took 5 bases from V and 2 from J, leaving 17 bases between them. This chain's CDR3 is CASSGITRGDTDTQYF. The CDR3 DNA sequence: TGTGCCAGTAGTGGAATCACTAGAGGAGACACAGATACGCAGTATTTT.

The CDR3 DNA sequence: TGTGCCAGCTCCTCGGGGCGGGGGACTAATGAAAAACTGTTTTTT. This encodes CASSSGRGTNEKLFF. The rearrangement links TRBV2 to TRBJ1-4; possibly TRBD1 for D (5 bases). The CDR3 is 15 amino acids. Trimming took off 8 bases at V and 2 bases at J, with 15 bases between the two ends. CDR1 is SNHLY and CDR2 is FYNNEI in the germline V gene.

The chain carries TRBV30 and TRBJ2-2, with a weak D call TRBD1 (5 bases). Germline CDR1 GTSNPN, CDR2 SVGIG (reference sequence). Trimming cost V 4 bases and J 8 bases, with 11 bases left between them. The CDR3 totals 12 residues. The CDR3 nucleotides read TGTGCCTGGAAAAGGGGAAAGGGGGAGCTGTTTTTT. Its protein product is CAWKRGKGELFF.

The V call is TRBV7-6, the J call TRBJ2-7; possible D gene TRBD1, 6 bases. V was shortened by 8 bases and J by 5 bases, with 22 bases between the two germline ends. CDR1 is SGHVS and CDR2 is FNYEAQ in the germline V gene. CDR3 length equals 15 residues. CDR3 coding DNA: TGTGCCAGCGCCACGATGGGGGCACGTACGGACGAGCAGTACGTC. Its translation is CASATMGARTDEQYV.

The chain uses TRBV7-9 and TRBJ2-1; tentative D call: TRBD1 (5 bases). Germline V gene lookup returns CDR1 SEHNR and CDR2 FQNEAQ (reference sequence). The CDR3 length is 16 residues. V dropped 1 base and J dropped 3 bases, with 13 bases sitting between them. The CDR3 protein is CASSLDARANYNEQFF. The CDR3 DNA is TGTGCCAGCAGCTTAGATGCCAGGGCGAACTACAATGAGCAGTTCTTC.

The V gene is TRBV5-5, the J gene TRBJ1-2; D is possibly TRBD1 (5 bases). Trimming left V 4 bases short and J 2 bases short, with 12 bases between. CDR1 SGHKS and CDR2 YYEKEE come from the germline V gene (reference sequence). This CDR3 comprises 14 residues. This CDR3 is CASSPGGGNYGYTF. The CDR3, as DNA: TGTGCCAGCAGCCCGGGCGGGGGAAACTATGGCTACACCTTC. Complete variable domain (other parts from reference TRBV5-5 and TRBJ1-2): DAGVTQSPTHLIKTRGQQVTLRCSPISGHKSVSWYQQVLGQGPQFIFQYYEKEERGRGNFPDRFSARQFPNYSSELNVNALLLGDSALYLCASSPGGGNYGYTFGSGTRLTVV.

The chain has TRBV5-6 and TRBJ1-2; unclear D gene. V lost 4 bases and J lost 4, with 17 bases in between. The CDR3 is made up of 15 amino acids. The germline V gene has CDR1 SGHDT and CDR2 YYEEEE. The CDR3 sequence is CASSSPLARFYGYTF. DNA for the CDR3: TGTGCCAGCAGCAGCCCCCTAGCGAGGTTCTATGGCTACACCTTC.

The CDR3 DNA reads as TGCGCCAGCAGCTTTCGGGGGGGGATCACAGATACGCAGTATTTT. Its translation: CASSFRGGITDTQYF. The chain is built from TRBV5-1 and TRBJ2-3; TRBD2 aligns across 8 bases. In germline, CDR1 is SGHRS, CDR2 YFSETQ. The CDR3 sequence is 15 residues long. The trim removed 2 bases at V and 2 bases at J, leaving 4 bases unmatched.

This clone has just a few counts. The V and J genes are TRBV28 and TRBJ2-5, with 15 bases lining up with TRBD2. There are 15 residues in the CDR3. V shed 6 bases and J 5 bases; nucleotides not matched to a gene: 4. Germline V CDR1 and CDR2: MDHEN, SYDVKM. The chain's CDR3 is CASRLGLAGGETQYF. CDR3 bases: TGTGCCAGCAGATTAGGACTAGCGGGGGGGGAGACCCAGTACTTC.

This clone was observed once. This chain uses TRBV6-6 with TRBJ1-2, with 8 nucleotides matching TRBD1. J lost 6 bases, V lost 5 bases, and 8 bases had no gene match. This CDR3 is built from 14 residues. CDR1 and CDR2 from the germline V gene are MNHNY and SVGAGI (reference sequence). The CDR3 sequence is CASSPARTGNGYTF. CDR3 nucleotide sequence: TGTGCCAGCAGTCCCGCCCGGACAGGGAATGGCTACACCTTC.

The chain combines TRBV6-6 with TRBJ1-3; D is possibly TRBD1 (6 bases). The CDR3 is made up of 12 amino acids. Between the trimmed V and J ends, which lost 7 bases and 4 bases, there was a span of 8 bases. CDR1 is MNHNY, CDR2 SVGAGI, per germline (reference sequence). The CDR3: CASNGQGNTIYF. DNA of the CDR3: TGTGCCAGCAACGGACAGGGAAACACCATATATTTT.

The genes are TRBV5-6 and TRBJ2-1, with D possibly being TRBD2 (7 bases). The germline V gene encodes CDR1 SGHDT and CDR2 YYEEEE. This CDR3 region has 12 residues. V was trimmed by 10 bases and J by 9 bases, leaving 17 bases between them. This chain's CDR3 is CAAGRGDGEQFF. Here the CDR3 DNA reads TGTGCCGCGGGGAGGGGGGATGGTGAGCAGTTCTTC.

The chain joins TRBV7-8 to TRBJ2-1, with D possibly being TRBD1 (6 bases). CDR1 is SGHVS, CDR2 FQNEAQ, per germline. V dropped 5 bases and J dropped 2 bases, with 16 bases sitting between them. The CDR3 covers 16 residues. CDR3 in amino acids: CASSPPERTAYNEQFF. The DNA of the CDR3 is TGTGCCAGCAGCCCCCCGGAGCGGACAGCCTACAATGAGCAGTTCTTC.

For this clone: Compared with germline, one end of the junction differs, possibly owing to a read error. The chain couples TRBV5-1 to TRBJ2-5; 8 nucleotides agree with TRBD2. CDR3 length: 14 amino acids. Germline V gives CDR1 SGHRS, CDR2 YFSETQ. CDR3 residues: CASSSREGGEIQYF. Here the CDR3 DNA reads TGCGCCAGCAGCTCCCGGGAGGGGGGGGAGATCCAGTACTTC.

This clone has more than one count but fewer than ten. The rearrangement links TRBV7-2 to TRBJ2-3; 10 bases align to TRBD2. Trimming cost V 0 bases and J 1 base; bases outside gene matches: 1. This CDR3 region has 16 residues. CDR1 is SGHTA, CDR2 FQGNSA, per germline. The CDR3: CASSLAGTSGTDTQYF. For the CDR3, the DNA is TGTGCCAGCAGCTTAGCCGGGACTAGCGGCACAGATACGCAGTATTTT. Based on the CDR3 plus reference TRBV7-2 and TRBJ2-3, the full variable domain is GAGVSQSPSNKVTEKGKDVELRCDPISGHTALYWYRQSLGQGLEFLIYFQGNSAPDKSGLPSDRFSAERTGGSVSTLTIQRTQQEDSAVYLCASSLAGTSGTDTQYFGPGTRLTVL.

The sample holds one count of this clone. This sequence joins TRBV29-1 and TRBJ2-3, with a weak D call TRBD1 (7 bases). The germline V gene has CDR1 SQVTM and CDR2 ANQGSEA. Deletions cut 6 bases from V and 0 bases from J, with 10 bases between. The CDR3 is 13 amino acids. The CDR3 bases are TGCAGCGTCCCAGGGGGGAGCACAGATACGCAGTATTTT. Residues: CSVPGGSTDTQYF.

V gene TRBV30 combines with J gene TRBJ1-1; a weak D match, TRBD1 (6 bases). This CDR3 is built from 15 residues. With 0 bases removed from V and 7 bases from J, the gap between germline ends came to 18 bases. The V gene's germline CDR1 is GTSNPN and CDR2 SVGIG (reference sequence). DNA for the CDR3: TGTGCCTGGAGTGTAGGGTGGGGGGGGCGAGGTGAAGCTTTCTTT. Translation gives CAWSVGWGGRGEAFF.

The rearrangement joins TRBV9 to TRBJ2-1; 7 bases map to TRBD2. The CDR3 is 16 amino acids. CDR1 SGDLS and CDR2 YYNGEE come from the germline V gene. The junction had 10 bases not matched to a gene; V was cut back by 3 bases and J by 4 bases. Here the CDR3 DNA reads TGTGCCAGCAGCGAATCCGCGGCTAGCGGTTACAATGAGCAGTTCTTC. Protein product: CASSESAASGYNEQFF.

This CDR3 reads CASSERHWGGYGYTF. The CDR3 nucleotides read TGTGCCAGCAGTGAGCGCCATTGGGGAGGGTATGGCTACACCTTC. The chain joins TRBV6-1 to TRBJ1-2; D not certain. The CDR3 covers 15 residues. From germline, CDR1 is MNHNS and CDR2 SASEGT. V lost 3 bases and J lost 5, with 16 bases in between.